The TCR beta chain under discussion was sequenced for a study of tumor-infiltrating lymphocytes in primary liver carcinoma (dated by TCRdb to the late 2010s). Regarding the complete study: The five patients, three men and two women aged 30 to 69 years, had hepatocellular carcinoma (four) or combined HCC and intrahepatic cholangiocarcinoma (one). The tumors of the five patients were staged as T1-T3 N0M0, with maximum diameters ranging from roughly 4 to 10 cm. Each sample produced about 3.5 to 8 million productive TCRbeta reads, and read depth showed no significant difference between tissue types. For each liver tumor, the study sampled five regions along with adjacent normal tissue and blood, and applied TCRbeta repertoire sequencing, expression microarrays and whole-exome sequencing. TCRbeta repertoire sequencing covered roughly 35 specimens from 5 patients: approximately 25 tumor regions, 5 adjacent noncancerous liver tissues and 5 peripheral blood samples. The roughly 25 tumor region samples were profiled with Agilent mRNA microarrays so that TCRbeta repertoire diversity could be related to the local molecular phenotype. High reproducibility was observed for the technical replicate repertoires, with mean shared-clone rates about 0.92 and correlation coefficients above 0.95.

Trimming removed 4 bases from V and 2 bases from J; the gene matches leave 9 bases unexplained. CDR1 MDHEN and CDR2 SYDVKM are derived from the germline V gene. From the cysteine through the phenylalanine, the CDR3 covers 16 amino acids. CDR3 DNA is the only sequence kept; it has 48 bases, read in frame from the first base. The paper as a whole reports these results and caveats: Compared with blood, tumors had a significantly larger share of the repertoire taken up by the top 250 clones (p = 0.039). The study included only four to six patients, and the authors note findings should be validated in a larger study. Because sequencing covered only the TCR beta chain and unpaired alpha chains were not captured, true repertoire diversity is likely underestimated. Only roughly 7-25% of top clones appeared in all five regions of a tumor, which suggests that tumor-infiltrating T cells are spatially heterogeneous. Pairs of tumor regions showed greater repertoire overlap (mean roughly 36%) than tumor-adjacent pairs (roughly 17%) or tumor-blood pairs (roughly 15%), which is consistent with antigen-driven expansion. Comparison of CD4+ and CD8+ T cell repertoires was precluded by the use of bulk unsorted samples.

Without any cell sorting, total RNA and DNA were extracted together from around 20-30 mg of bulk tissue using the AllPrep DNA/RNA mini kit. Between late 2015 and March 2016, a few patients in China with histopathologically diagnosed primary liver carcinoma had surgical resection. At the time of sampling, the patients had chronic HBV infection and had not received any treatment. Five spatially separated regions were sampled from each tumor: the superior, inferior, left-lateral and right-lateral poles, plus the tumor centre. Histological examination found more than 80% viable tumor cells in every tumor sample. Pieces of fresh tumor and adjacent tissue were cut in half, with one half kept in RNAlater at -80 degrees C and the other half sent for histology. In its sample, this clonotype was seen many times. The specificity of this receptor is unknown. No qualities accompany the bases; no much larger clone lies one base away.

Using a constant-region primer and ProtoScript II reverse transcriptase, TCRbeta-specific cDNA was reverse-transcribed from 500 to 650 ng total RNA. The TCRbeta libraries were prepared through three rounds of nested multiplex PCR following a slightly modified ARM-PCR procedure. Each of the first two PCR rounds ran for about 10 cycles and used multiplex TRBV1-TRBV30 forward primers together with a Cbeta reverse primer. A final 25-cycle PCR with Deep VentR polymerase added sample barcodes and Illumina adapters. Before sequencing, amplicons of 200-500 bp were gel-purified using a QIAquick gel extraction kit. TCRbeta amplicons were sequenced on an Illumina HiSeq 2500 with 250-bp paired-end reads. On the study's bioinformatics: Quality trimming of reads was performed with Trimmomatic v0.33, and paired reads were merged with FLASH v1.2.11 so that full CDR3 sequences could be recovered. V, D and J germline segments were assigned to the rearranged TCRbeta sequences by MiGEC v1.2.1b. VDJtools v1.0.0 computed clonotype statistics and Shannon-Wiener diversity indices. Except for diversity analysis, only the 250 most abundant clonotypes of each sample were used in subsequent analyses to reduce sampling bias. TCRdb trimmed the raw reads at Q25, called clones with MiXCR and kept productive beta chains. Rows matching on CDR3 protein sequence are summarized as one entry with the most common DNA and genes. These V and J calls derive from TCRdb rather than the authors' analysis. Counted in this sample were about 50,000 distinct CDR3 sequences; roughly 80% of them appeared once. Less than 25% of the sample is in the top ten clones.

This clonotype originated in a man aged 40-55 years with primary liver carcinoma and hepatitis B virus infection. The V and J genes are TRBV28 and TRBJ2-3; 7 of the junction bases match TRBD2. Sequenced: liver tumor tissue from sampling region 5. Sample cell subset or site, as interpreted from the label and publication: tumor region T5, tumor centre. CDR3 reads: CASSSGRRGITDTQYF. The nucleotides are TGTGCCAGCAGTTCTGGGCGGCGGGGGATCACAGATACGCAGTATTTT.